This T cell receptor beta chain was sequenced in a study of shared clonotypes between healthy human individuals. Note on this clone: No antigen is known for it.

Study results and limitations: Specimens sampled were limited to blood, with tissue repertoires likely differing. Genetic and exposure-history diversity was limited by the few donors. At large depth, rarefaction still showed sorted-subset sequencing to be incomplete. The four-donor shared clonotypes exceeded non-shared clonotypes in generation probability, with non-shared ones scoring lower.

Assay used: immunoSEQ multiplex PCR; TCRdb lists only in-frame clones, some missing. The sample lists hundreds of thousands of clones; 95% to 97% were seen once. V was clipped by 9 bases and J by 8 bases, with 13 bases between them. The CDR3 is 12 amino acids. Germline V CDR1 and CDR2: LNHDA, SQIVND (reference sequence). The rearrangement joins TRBV19 to TRBJ1-4, with D possibly matching TRBD1 (5 bases). Sequenced material: naive CD4+ T cells sorted from blood. Subset noted: CD45RA+ positively selected. This clonotype was obtained from a woman between 25 and 40 years old in good health. CDR3 coding DNA: TGTGCCAGCCGGGACTTTGGGGAAAAACTGTTTTTT. Its translation: CASRDFGEKLFF.